Listed below are T cell receptor beta chains from one sample, sequenced in a study of shared clonotypes between healthy human individuals. The repertoire was sequenced with immunoSEQ multiplex PCR; TCRdb's copy has only in-frame clones and lacks some. The table has 2 million to 3 million clones, 90% to 95% seen once; the top ten hold 0.11% to 0.15%. Sequencing was performed on naive CD4+ T cells sorted from blood. Receptor source: a man aged 18 to 35 in good health. CDR3s include the opening cysteine and the closing phenylalanine or tryptophan.

j_gene,v_gene,CDR3aa
TRBJ2-3,TRBV11-2,CASSPQVGADTQYF
TRBJ2-1,TRBV7-2,CASSLRLAGAIIYNEQFF
TRBJ1-6,TRBV9,CASSHRDSVVNSPLHF
TRBJ2-3,TRBV7-2,CASSGGAGGNTDTQYF
TRBJ2-7,TRBV7-3,CASSYTTGEENHEQYF
TRBJ2-7,TRBV14,CASSQRPGQGGYEQYF
TRBJ2-3,TRBV18,CASSPPVWSDTSTDTQYF
TRBJ1-1,TRBV6-4,CASSLYYLPGQGWANTEAFF
TRBJ1-1,TRBV6-5,CASRENRIGTEAFF
TRBJ2-6,TRBV7-9,CASENPGANVLTF
TRBJ1-1,TRBV10-3,CAISPGGSLDTEAFF
TRBJ2-1,TRBV7-8,CASSAIGGGGFF
TRBJ2-7,TRBV28,CASSWTTLGEQYF
TRBJ2-7,TRBV29-1,CSVEPPGTDPYQSEQYF
TRBJ1-5,TRBV28,CASSSPGTGAGQPQHF
TRBJ2-2,TRBV7-3,CASKRGSNTGELFF
TRBJ1-1,TRBV4-2,CASSQDRGSTEAFF
TRBJ2-1,TRBV5-1,CASSLGGSAYNEQFF
TRBJ1-2,TRBV2,CARTRTDNYGYTF
TRBJ2-6,TRBV30,CAWSVRRTGSFGANVLTF
TRBJ2-2,TRBV18,CASSPSARTGSNTGELFF
TRBJ2-7,TRBV11-2,CASSLGSPLQYF
TRBJ1-6,TRBV19,CASSMAGADNSPLHF
TRBJ2-3,TRBV10-1,CASSLDLRTDTQYF
TRBJ2-3,TRBV11-2,CASSLGWFIGGQGPDTQYF
TRBJ2-7,TRBV4-1,CASSQGGRGRAAGAYEQYF
TRBJ2-7,TRBV7-2,CASSLSQGGEQYF
TRBJ1-5,TRBV9,CASSVSGFNQPQHF
TRBJ2-7,TRBV5-1,CASSFIPPDGSYEQYF
TRBJ2-7,TRBV7-2,CASSLRGGTSSEQYF
TRBJ2-4,TRBV29-1,CSVLSPFGAKNIQYF
TRBJ2-7,TRBV18,CASSPPPGSSYEQYF
TRBJ1-1,TRBV27,CASSSDSLFTEAFF